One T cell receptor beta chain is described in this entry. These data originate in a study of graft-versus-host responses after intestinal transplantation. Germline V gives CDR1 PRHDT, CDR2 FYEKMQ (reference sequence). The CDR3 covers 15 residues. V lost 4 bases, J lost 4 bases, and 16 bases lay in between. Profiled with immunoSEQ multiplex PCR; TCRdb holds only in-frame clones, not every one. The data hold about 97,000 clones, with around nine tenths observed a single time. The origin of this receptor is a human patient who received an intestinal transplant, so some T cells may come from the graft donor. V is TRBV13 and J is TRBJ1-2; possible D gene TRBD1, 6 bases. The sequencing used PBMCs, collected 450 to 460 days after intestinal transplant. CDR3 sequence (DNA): TGTGCCAGCAGCTCAGGACTGGACAGCGGCTATGGCTACACCTTC. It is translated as CASSSGLDSGYGYTF. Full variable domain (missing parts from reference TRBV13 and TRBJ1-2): AAGVIQSPRHLIKEKRETATLKCYPIPRHDTVYWYQQGPGQDPQFLISFYEKMQSDKGSIPDRFSAQQFSDYHSELNMSSLELGDSALYFCASSSGLDSGYGYTFGSGTRLTVV.